These 13 T cell receptor beta chains were all obtained from the same sample, sequenced in a study of cytomegalovirus exposure and HLA in healthy donors. PCR used 60 Vbeta primers and 13 Jbeta primers. The assay was immunoSEQ multiplex PCR, and TCRdb's table has in-frame clones only and misses some. This table lists 150,000 to 200,000 clones. Material for sequencing was PBMCs. These receptors originate from a woman between 55 and 75 years old in good health and CMV-seronegative.

The V call is TRBV6-1, the J call TRBJ2-5; TRBD1 agrees at 7 bases. V lost 2 bases and J lost 5; bases outside the gene matches: 8. Germline V gene data show CDR1 as MNHNS and CDR2 as SASEGT. This CDR3 spans 15 amino acids. CDR3 region: CASSEYGGTVETQYF. The CDR3 DNA reads as TGTGCCAGCAGTGAATATGGTGGGACAGTCGAGACCCAGTACTTC.

The V and J genes are TRBV29-1 and TRBJ2-6; possibly TRBD1 for D (6 bases). Germline V CDR1 and CDR2: SQVTM, ANQGSEA. This CDR3 region has 16 residues. V was cut by 6 bases and J by 2 bases, with 17 bases left in between. CDR3 in DNA: TGCAGCGTCTCCTCTACAGGGACCACTGGGGCCAACGTCCTGACTTTC. This gives the protein CSVSSTGTTGANVLTF.

The chain recombines TRBV5-1 with TRBJ2-2, with TRBD2 matching 10 bases. Germline CDR1 and CDR2: SGHRS and YFSETQ. The CDR3 covers 16 residues. V gave up 2 bases and J gave up 9 bases; unmatched junction bases: 10. Here the CDR3 DNA reads TGCGCCAGCAGCTTCCGGACTAGCGGTGTCCCCAGGGAGCTGTTTTTT. It specifies CASSFRTSGVPRELFF.

The chain couples TRBV2 to TRBJ2-7, with 7 bases lining up with TRBD2. Germline V gene sequence: CDR1 SNHLY, CDR2 FYNNEI. The V gene end was trimmed by 7 bases and the J gene end by 5 bases; junction bases not matched to a gene: 14. This CDR3 is 15 amino acids long. As DNA, the CDR3 is TGTGCCAGCAAGCCGGGAGGAAGCTCCTCAAACGAGCAGTACTTC. Its protein is CASKPGGSSSNEQYF.

The chain joins TRBV6-1 to TRBJ2-5; possibly TRBD1 for D (6 bases). The closer fit of TRBJ2-7 to the DNA end suggests the J call may be wrong. There are 15 residues in the CDR3. Germline V CDR1 and CDR2: MNHNS, SASEGT. The CDR3 spells CASSEGRQGPYEQYF. CDR3 bases: TGTGCCAGCAGTGAAGGGCGCCAGGGGCCCTACGAGCAGTACTTC.

The chain joins TRBV25-1 to TRBJ2-4; 11 bases are shared with TRBD1. Trimming cost V 4 bases and J 5 bases; bases outside gene matches: 7. This CDR3 is built from 16 residues. Germline-derived CDR1 and CDR2 are MGHDK and SYGVNS. Written as DNA, the CDR3 is TGTGCCAGCAGTGCCGCCGGGACAGGGGGTGAAAACATTCAGTACTTC. The encoded protein is CASSAAGTGGENIQYF.

The chain recombines TRBV5-6 with TRBJ2-5, with D perhaps matching TRBD2 (6 bases). CDR1 SGHDT and CDR2 YYEEEE come from the germline V gene. With 4 bases removed from V and 2 bases from J, the gap between germline ends came to 15 bases. The CDR3 totals 15 residues. CDR3: CASSGGTAGQETQYF. The CDR3 DNA is TGTGCCAGCAGCGGGGGGACTGCCGGTCAAGAGACCCAGTACTTC.

The chain combines TRBV14 with TRBJ2-3, with 12 bases that match TRBD1. The CDR3 is 18 amino acids. The junction had 10 bases not matched to a gene; V was cut back by 4 bases and J by 2 bases. The germline V gene encodes CDR1 SGHDN and CDR2 FVKESK. The CDR3 DNA reads as TGTGCCAGCAGCCGGGGGACAGGGGGCTTCGTTTCCACAGATACGCAGTATTTT. As protein: CASSRGTGGFVSTDTQYF.

The rearrangement uses TRBV18 and TRBJ1-1; a weak D match, TRBD1 (5 bases). The CDR3 contains 14 residues. The V and J ends lost 3 bases and 1 base respectively, with 9 bases between them. Germline V gene sequence: CDR1 KGHSH, CDR2 LQKENI. The CDR3 DNA follows: TGTGCCAGCTCACCGCCTGGGGCGAACACTGAAGCTTTCTTT. This sequence encodes CASSPPGANTEAFF.

The chain has TRBV2 and TRBJ2-2, with D uncertain. This CDR3 spans 12 amino acids. V was clipped by 9 bases and J by 5 bases, with 10 bases between them. Germline-derived CDR1 and CDR2 are SNHLY and FYNNEI. CDR3 in amino acids: CASYPRTGELFF. Written as DNA, the CDR3 is TGTGCCAGTTATCCGAGGACCGGGGAGCTGTTTTTT.

This chain uses TRBV7-8 with TRBJ2-7, with D perhaps TRBD1 (5 bases). The V end lost 1 base, the J end lost 2 bases, and 15 bases lay between the germline ends. The length of the CDR3 is 16 residues. Germline V gene lookup returns CDR1 SGHVS and CDR2 FQNEAQ. The CDR3 loop reads CASSLGFTAGTYEQYF. As DNA, the CDR3 is TGTGCCAGCAGCTTAGGGTTTACCGCAGGGACCTACGAGCAGTACTTC.

The chain couples TRBV7-2 to TRBJ2-7; 7 bases fit TRBD2. V lost 2 bases, J lost 7 bases, and 11 bases stayed unmatched. From germline, CDR1 is SGHTA and CDR2 FQGNSA. The CDR3 contains 15 residues. As DNA, the CDR3 is TGTGCCAGCAGCTTAATGCTGCGGGAGAGGGGTGAGCAGTACTTC. The encoded protein is CASSLMLRERGEQYF.

The chain employs TRBV5-1 and TRBJ1-3; the D gene is possibly TRBD1 (5 bases). The CDR3 has 14 amino acids. Per germline, CDR1 SGHRS and CDR2 YFSETQ. V dropped 4 bases and J dropped 0 bases, with 8 bases sitting between them. The CDR3 is CASSTDSSGNTIYF. CDR3 coding DNA: TGCGCCAGCAGCACCGACAGCTCTGGAAACACCATATATTTT.